This TCR beta chain was found in a study of vaccination and CD4 T cells after COVID-19. At the level of the study: The post-COVID samples were taken a median roughly 96 days after diagnosis, anywhere from 35 to 161.

Sequencing of the DNA from cultured CD4+ T cells was carried out with the Oncomine TCR Beta short-read assay. TCRdb processed the PCR reads anew with MiXCR; each CDR3 protein has one entry. The data hold over 11,000 distinct CDR3 sequences, with more than 20% observed a single time. This clonotype was counted only a few times. The antigen is unknown. In germline, CDR1 is MNHNS, CDR2 SASEGT. The CDR3 totals 14 residues. The V gene end was trimmed by 8 bases and the J gene end by 4 bases; junction bases not matched to a gene: 11. Sample treatment: roughly nine-day PBMC culture with coronavirus spike peptide pools or control peptides (ViraFEST assay).

The source is a human donor with COVID-19. The source material was cultured CD4+ T cells from blood. This chain uses TRBV6-1 with TRBJ2-7; the match to TRBD1 covers 7 bases. The CDR3 loop reads CASQGVGSRYEQYF. The CDR3 DNA follows: TGTGCCAGCCAGGGGGTTGGTTCTAGGTACGAGCAGTACTTC.